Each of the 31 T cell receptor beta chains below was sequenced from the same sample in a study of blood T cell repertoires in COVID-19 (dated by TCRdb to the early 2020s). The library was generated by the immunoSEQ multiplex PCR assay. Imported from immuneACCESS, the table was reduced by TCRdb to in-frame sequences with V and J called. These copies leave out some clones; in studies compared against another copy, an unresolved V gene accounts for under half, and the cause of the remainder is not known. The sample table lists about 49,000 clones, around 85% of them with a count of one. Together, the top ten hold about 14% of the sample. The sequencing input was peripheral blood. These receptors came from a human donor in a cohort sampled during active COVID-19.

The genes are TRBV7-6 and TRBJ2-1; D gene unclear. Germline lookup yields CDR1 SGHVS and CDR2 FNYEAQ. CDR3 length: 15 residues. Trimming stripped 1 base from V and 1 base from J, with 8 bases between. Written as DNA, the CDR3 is TGTGCCAGCAGCTTAGGTCTCGGGTCCTACAATGAGCAGTTCTTC. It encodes CASSLGLGSYNEQFF.

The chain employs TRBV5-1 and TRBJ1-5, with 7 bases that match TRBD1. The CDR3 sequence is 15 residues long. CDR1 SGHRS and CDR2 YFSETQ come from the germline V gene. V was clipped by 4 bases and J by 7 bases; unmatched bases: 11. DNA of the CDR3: TGCGCCAGCAGCCTGGAGGGGGCCGGGGGCCAGCCCCAGCATTTT. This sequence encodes CASSLEGAGGQPQHF.

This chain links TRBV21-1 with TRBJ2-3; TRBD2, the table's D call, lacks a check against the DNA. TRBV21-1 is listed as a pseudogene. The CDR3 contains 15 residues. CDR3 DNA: TGTGCCAGCAGCAAAAGGGCGGGGGGGTCAGATACGCAGTATTTT. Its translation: CASSKRAGGSDTQYF.

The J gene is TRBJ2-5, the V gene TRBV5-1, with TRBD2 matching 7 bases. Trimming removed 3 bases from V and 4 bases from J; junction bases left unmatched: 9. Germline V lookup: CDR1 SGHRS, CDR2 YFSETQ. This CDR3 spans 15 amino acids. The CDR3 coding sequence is TGCGCCAGCAGCTGGAAAGGACTAGATGCAGAGACCCAGTACTTC. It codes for CASSWKGLDAETQYF.

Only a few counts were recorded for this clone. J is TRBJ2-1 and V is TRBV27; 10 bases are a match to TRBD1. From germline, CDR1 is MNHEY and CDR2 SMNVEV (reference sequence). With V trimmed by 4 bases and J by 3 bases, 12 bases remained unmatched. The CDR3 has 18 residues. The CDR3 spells CASSSGTGVPIVYNEQFF. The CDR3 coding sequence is TGTGCCAGCAGTTCGGGGACAGGGGTCCCGATTGTCTACAATGAGCAGTTCTTC.

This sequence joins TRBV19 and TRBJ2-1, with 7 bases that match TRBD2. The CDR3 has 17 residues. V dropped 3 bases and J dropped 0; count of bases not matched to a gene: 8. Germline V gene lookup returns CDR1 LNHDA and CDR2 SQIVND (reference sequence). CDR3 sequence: CASSIARASGSYNEQFF. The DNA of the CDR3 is TGTGCCAGTAGTATCGCTAGGGCTAGCGGCTCCTACAATGAGCAGTTCTTC.

The CDR3 here is CAWSVLRRGTGNSPLHF. The CDR3 DNA reads TGTGCCTGGAGTGTACTAAGGCGAGGGACAGGGAATTCACCCCTCCACTTT. V is TRBV30 and J is TRBJ1-6, with 9 bases aligning to TRBD1. Germline V CDR1 and CDR2: GTSNPN, SVGIG (reference sequence). The ends lost 0 bases at V and 7 bases at J; junction bases unmatched: 10. CDR3 length equals 17 residues.

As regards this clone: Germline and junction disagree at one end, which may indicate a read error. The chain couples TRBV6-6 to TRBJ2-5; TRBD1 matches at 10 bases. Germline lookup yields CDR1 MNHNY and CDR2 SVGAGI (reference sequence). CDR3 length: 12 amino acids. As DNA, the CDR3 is TGTGCCAGCAGTTACAACCCGGGACAGGGGCACTTC. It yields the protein CASSYNPGQGHF.

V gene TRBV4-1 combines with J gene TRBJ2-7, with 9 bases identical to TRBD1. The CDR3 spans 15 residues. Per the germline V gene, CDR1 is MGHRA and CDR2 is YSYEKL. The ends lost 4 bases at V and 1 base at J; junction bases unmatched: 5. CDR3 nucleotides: TGCGCCAGCAGCCGCCCGGGACAGGGATCCTACGAGCAGTACTTC. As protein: CASSRPGQGSYEQYF.

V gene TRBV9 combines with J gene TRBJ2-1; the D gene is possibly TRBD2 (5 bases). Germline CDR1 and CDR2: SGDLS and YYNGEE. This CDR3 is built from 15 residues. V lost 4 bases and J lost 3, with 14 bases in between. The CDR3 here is CASSTAGQIYNEQFF. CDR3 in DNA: TGTGCCAGCAGCACGGCGGGTCAGATCTACAATGAGCAGTTCTTC.

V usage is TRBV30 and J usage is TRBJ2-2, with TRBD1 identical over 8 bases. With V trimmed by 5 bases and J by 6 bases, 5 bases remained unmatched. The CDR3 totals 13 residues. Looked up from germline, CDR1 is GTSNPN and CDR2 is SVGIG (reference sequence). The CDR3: CAWGQGWAGELFF. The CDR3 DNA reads TGTGCCTGGGGACAGGGTTGGGCCGGGGAGCTGTTTTTT.

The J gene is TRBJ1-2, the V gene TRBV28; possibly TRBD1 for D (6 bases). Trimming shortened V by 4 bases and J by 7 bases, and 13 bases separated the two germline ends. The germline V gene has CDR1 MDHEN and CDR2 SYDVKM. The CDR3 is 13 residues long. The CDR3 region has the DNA TGTGCCAGCAGTTCCTTAGGGGGTAGTGGCTACACCTTC. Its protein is CASSSLGGSGYTF.

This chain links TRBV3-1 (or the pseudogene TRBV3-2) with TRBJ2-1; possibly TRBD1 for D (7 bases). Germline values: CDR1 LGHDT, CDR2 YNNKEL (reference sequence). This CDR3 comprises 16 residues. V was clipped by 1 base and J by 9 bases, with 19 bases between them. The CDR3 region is CASSQVSGGFGTEQFF. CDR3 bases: TGTGCCAGCAGCCAAGTCTCAGGGGGGTTCGGCACTGAGCAGTTCTTC.

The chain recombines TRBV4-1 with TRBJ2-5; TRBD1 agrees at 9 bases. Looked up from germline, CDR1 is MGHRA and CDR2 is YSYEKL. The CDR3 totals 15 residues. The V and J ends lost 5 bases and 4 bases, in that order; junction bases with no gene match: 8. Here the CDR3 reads CASSNLQGAGETQYF. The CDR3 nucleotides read TGCGCCAGCAGCAACCTACAGGGGGCTGGAGAGACCCAGTACTTC.

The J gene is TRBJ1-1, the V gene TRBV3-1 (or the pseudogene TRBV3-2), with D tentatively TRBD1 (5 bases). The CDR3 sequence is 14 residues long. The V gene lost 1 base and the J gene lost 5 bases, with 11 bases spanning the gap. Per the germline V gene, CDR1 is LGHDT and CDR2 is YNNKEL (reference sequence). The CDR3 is CASSQGAGLTEAFF. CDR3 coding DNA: TGTGCCAGCAGCCAAGGGGCAGGGTTAACTGAAGCTTTCTTT.

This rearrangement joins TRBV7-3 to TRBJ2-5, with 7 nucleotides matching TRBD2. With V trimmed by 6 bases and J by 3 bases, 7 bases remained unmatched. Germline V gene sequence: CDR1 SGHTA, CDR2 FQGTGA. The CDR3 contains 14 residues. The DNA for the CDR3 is TGTGCCAGCAGGGACCGGGGGGATAAAGAGACCCAGTACTTC. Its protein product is CASRDRGDKETQYF.

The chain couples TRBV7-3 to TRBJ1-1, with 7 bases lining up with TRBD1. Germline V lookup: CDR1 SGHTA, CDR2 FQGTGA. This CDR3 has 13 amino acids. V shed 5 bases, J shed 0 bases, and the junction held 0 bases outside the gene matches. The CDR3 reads CASSTGVNTEAFF. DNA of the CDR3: TGTGCCAGCAGCACAGGGGTGAACACTGAAGCTTTCTTT. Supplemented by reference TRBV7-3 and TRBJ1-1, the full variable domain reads GAGVSQTPSNKVTEKGKYVELRCDPISGHTALYWYRQSLGQGPEFLIYFQGTGAADDSGLPNDRFFAVRPEGSVSTLKIQRTERGDSAVYLCASSTGVNTEAFFGQGTRLTVV.

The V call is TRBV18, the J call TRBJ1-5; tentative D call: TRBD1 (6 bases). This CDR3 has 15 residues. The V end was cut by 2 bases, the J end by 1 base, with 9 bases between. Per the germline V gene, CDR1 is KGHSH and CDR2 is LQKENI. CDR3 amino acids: CASSPGGLSNQPQHF. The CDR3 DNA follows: TGTGCCAGCTCACCAGGGGGCTTGAGCAATCAGCCCCAGCATTTT.

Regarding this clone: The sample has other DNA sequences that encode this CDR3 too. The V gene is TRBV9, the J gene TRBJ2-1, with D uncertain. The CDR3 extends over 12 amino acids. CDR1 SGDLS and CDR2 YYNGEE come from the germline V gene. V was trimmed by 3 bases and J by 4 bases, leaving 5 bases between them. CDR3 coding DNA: TGTGCCAGCAGCGCACAGTACAATGAGCAGTTCTTC. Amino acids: CASSAQYNEQFF.

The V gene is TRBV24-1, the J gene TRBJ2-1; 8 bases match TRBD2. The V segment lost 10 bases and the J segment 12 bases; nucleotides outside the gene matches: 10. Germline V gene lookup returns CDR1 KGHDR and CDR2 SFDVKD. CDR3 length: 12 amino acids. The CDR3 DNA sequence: TGTGCCACGTCGGCTAGCGGGTTCCCGCAGTTCTTC. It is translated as CATSASGFPQFF.

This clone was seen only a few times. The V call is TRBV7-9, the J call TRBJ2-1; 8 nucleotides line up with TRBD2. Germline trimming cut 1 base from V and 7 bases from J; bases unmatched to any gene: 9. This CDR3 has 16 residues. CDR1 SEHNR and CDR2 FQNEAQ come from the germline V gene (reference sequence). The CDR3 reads CASSLGPAGESNEQFF. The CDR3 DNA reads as TGTGCCAGCAGCTTAGGTCCAGCGGGGGAAAGTAATGAGCAGTTCTTC.

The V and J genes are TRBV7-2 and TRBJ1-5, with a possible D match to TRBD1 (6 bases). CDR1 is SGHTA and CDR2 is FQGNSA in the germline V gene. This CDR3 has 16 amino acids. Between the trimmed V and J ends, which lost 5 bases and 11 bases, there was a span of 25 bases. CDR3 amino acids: CASSPVLAGASPTQHF. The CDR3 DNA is TGTGCCAGCAGCCCCGTGTTAGCAGGGGCCTCTCCTACCCAGCATTTT.

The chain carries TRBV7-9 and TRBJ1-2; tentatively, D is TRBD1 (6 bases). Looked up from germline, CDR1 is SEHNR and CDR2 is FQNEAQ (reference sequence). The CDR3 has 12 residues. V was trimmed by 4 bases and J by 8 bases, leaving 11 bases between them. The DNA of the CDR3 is TGTGCCAGCAGCTCGACAGGAAACGGCTACACCTTC. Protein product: CASSSTGNGYTF. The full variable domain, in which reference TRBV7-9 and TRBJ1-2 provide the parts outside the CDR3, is DTGVSQNPRHKITKRGQNVTFRCDPISEHNRLYWYRQTLGQGPEFLTYFQNEAQLEKSRLLSDRFSAERPKGSFSTLEIQRTEQGDSAMYLCASSSTGNGYTFGSGTRLTVV.

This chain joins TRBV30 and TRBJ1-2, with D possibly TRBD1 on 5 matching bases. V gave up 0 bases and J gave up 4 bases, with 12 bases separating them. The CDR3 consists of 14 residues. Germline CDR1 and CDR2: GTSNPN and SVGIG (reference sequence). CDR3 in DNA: TGTGCCTGGAGTGTACCAGGGATTGGCTATGGCTACACCTTC. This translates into CAWSVPGIGYGYTF.

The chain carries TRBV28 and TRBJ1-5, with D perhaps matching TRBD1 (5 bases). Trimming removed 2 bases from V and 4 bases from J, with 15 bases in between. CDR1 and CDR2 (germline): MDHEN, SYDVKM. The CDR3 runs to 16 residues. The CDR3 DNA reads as TGTGCCAGCAGTTTAATCACAGGAGCATCAAATCAGCCCCAGCATTTT. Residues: CASSLITGASNQPQHF.

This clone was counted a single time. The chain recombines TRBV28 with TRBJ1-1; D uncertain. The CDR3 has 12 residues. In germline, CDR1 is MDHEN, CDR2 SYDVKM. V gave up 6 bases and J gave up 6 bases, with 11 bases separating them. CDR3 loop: CASSLSQAEAFF. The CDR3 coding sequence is TGTGCCAGCAGCCTGTCCCAGGCTGAAGCTTTCTTT.

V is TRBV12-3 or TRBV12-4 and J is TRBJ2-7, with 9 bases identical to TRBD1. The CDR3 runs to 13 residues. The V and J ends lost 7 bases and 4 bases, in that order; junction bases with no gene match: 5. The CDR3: CASTGQGLYEQYF. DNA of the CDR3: TGTGCCAGCACCGGACAGGGGCTATACGAGCAGTACTTC.

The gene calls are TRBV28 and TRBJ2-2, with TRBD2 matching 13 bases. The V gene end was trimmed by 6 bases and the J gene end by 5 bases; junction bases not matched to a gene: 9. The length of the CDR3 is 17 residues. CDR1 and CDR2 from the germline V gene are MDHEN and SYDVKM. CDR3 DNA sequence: TGTGCCAGCAGCCCAGCCGGACTAGCGGGAGAGACCGGGGAGCTGTTTTTT. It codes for CASSPAGLAGETGELFF.

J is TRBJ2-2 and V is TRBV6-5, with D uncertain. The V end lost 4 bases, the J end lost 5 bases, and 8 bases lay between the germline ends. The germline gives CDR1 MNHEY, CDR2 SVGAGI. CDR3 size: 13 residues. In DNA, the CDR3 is TGTGCCAGCAGTTCAACGGGTACCGGGGAGCTGTTTTTT. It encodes CASSSTGTGELFF.

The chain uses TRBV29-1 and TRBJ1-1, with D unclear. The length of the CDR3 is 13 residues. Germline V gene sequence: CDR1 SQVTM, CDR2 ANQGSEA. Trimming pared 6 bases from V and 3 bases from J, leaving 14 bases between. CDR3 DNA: TGCAGCGTCCTTCCGGGTTTGGACACTGAAGCTTTCTTT. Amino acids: CSVLPGLDTEAFF.

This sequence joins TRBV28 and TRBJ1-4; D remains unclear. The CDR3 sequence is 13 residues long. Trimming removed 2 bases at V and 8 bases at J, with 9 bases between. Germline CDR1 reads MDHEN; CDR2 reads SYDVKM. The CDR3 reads CASSLGGYEKLFF. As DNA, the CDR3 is TGTGCCAGCAGTTTAGGCGGTTACGAAAAACTGTTTTTT.